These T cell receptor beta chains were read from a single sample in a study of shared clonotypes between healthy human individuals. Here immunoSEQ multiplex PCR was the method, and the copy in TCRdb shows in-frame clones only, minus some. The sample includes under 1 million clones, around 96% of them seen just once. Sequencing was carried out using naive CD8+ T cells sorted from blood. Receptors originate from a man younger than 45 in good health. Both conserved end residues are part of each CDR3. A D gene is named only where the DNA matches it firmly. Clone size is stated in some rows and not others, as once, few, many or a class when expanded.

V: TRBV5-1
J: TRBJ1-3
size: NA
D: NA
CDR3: CASSGGGQSGNTIYF
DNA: TGCGCCAGCAGCGGCGGTGGACAGTCTGGAAACACCATATATTTT

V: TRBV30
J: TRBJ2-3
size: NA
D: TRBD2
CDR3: CATHGGRNADTQYF
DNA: TGTGCCACACATGGCGGGAGGAATGCAGATACGCAGTATTTT

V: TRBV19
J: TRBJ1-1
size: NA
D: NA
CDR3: CASSSSGNTEAFF
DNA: TGTGCCAGTAGTTCCTCAGGGAACACTGAAGCTTTCTTT

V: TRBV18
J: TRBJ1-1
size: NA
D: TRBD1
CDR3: CASSPRTGVENTEAFF
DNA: TGTGCCAGCTCACCGAGGACAGGGGTGGAGAACACTGAAGCTTTCTTT

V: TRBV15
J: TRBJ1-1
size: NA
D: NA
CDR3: CATSRGTAQNTEAFF
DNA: TGTGCCACCAGCAGAGGGACAGCTCAAAACACTGAAGCTTTCTTT

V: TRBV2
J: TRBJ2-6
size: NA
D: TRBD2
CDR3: CASIGAGAHTGANVLTF
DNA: TGTGCCAGCATCGGAGCGGGAGCTCACACTGGGGCCAACGTCCTGACTTTC

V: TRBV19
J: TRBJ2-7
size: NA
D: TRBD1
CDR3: CASSPGQTPTYEQYF
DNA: TGTGCCAGTAGTCCGGGACAGACCCCAACCTACGAGCAGTACTTC

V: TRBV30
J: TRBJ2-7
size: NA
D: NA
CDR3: CAWRDLSYEQYF
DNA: TGTGCCTGGAGGGACTTATCCTACGAGCAGTACTTC

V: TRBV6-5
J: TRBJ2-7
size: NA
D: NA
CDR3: CASSYIAGSSYEQYF
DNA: TGTGCCAGCAGTTACATTGCGGGGAGCTCCTACGAGCAGTACTTC

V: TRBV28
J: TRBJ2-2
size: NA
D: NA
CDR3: CASSLWVDTGELFF
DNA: TGTGCCAGCAGTTTATGGGTTGACACCGGGGAGCTGTTTTTT

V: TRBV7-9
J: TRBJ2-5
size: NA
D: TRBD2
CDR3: CASSYRLAGGQEPQYF
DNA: TGTGCCAGCAGCTACAGACTAGCGGGAGGGCAAGAGCCCCAGTACTTC

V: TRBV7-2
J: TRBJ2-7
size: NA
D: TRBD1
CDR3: CASSLGTGVYEQYF
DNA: TGTGCCAGCAGCCTAGGGACAGGCGTCTACGAGCAGTACTTC

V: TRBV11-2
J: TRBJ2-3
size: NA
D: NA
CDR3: CASSFGRGGPGLNTDTQYF
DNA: TGTGCCAGCAGCTTCGGTCGTGGAGGGCCGGGACTGAACACAGATACGCAGTATTTT

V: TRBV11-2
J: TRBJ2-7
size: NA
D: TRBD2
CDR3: CASSLVSGTRREQYF
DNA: TGTGCCAGCAGCTTAGTTTCCGGGACTAGACGCGAGCAGTACTTC

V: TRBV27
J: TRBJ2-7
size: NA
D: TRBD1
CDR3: CASSRPGQGREQYF
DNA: TGTGCCAGCAGTAGGCCGGGACAGGGACGCGAGCAGTACTTC

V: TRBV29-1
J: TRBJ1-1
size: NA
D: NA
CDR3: CSVVIDTEAFF
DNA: TGCAGCGTTGTGATCGACACTGAAGCTTTCTTT

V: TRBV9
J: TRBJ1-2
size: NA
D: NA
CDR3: CASSGPGYTF
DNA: TGTGCCAGCAGCGGGCCAGGATACACCTTC

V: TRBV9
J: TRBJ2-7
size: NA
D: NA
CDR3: CASSRGTATYEQYF
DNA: TGTGCCAGCTCTCGCGGGACAGCTACCTACGAGCAGTACTTC

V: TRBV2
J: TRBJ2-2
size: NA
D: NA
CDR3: CAIEEVSGNTGELFF
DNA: TGTGCCATCGAGGAGGTTTCGGGGAACACCGGGGAGCTGTTTTTT

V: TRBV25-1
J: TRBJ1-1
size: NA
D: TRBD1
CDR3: CASTTGGHMNTEAFF
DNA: TGTGCCAGCACCACAGGGGGACACATGAACACTGAAGCTTTCTTT

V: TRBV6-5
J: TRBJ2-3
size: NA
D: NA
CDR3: CASSYGGLDTQYF
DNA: TGTGCCAGCAGTTACGGGGGATTAGATACGCAGTATTTT

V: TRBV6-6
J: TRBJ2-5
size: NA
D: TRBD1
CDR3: CASSFRDRGQETQYF
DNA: TGTGCCAGCAGCTTCCGGGACAGGGGACAAGAGACCCAGTACTTC

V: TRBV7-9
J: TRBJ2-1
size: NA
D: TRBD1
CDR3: CASSWGTVGNEQFF
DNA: TGTGCCAGCAGCTGGGGGACAGTAGGCAATGAGCAGTTCTTC

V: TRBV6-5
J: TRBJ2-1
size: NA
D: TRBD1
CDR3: CASSYSRTGGVEQFF
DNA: TGTGCCAGCAGTTACTCGAGGACAGGGGGCGTCGAGCAGTTCTTC

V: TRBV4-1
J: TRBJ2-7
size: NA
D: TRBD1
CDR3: CASSHRTGTYEQYF
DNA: TGCGCCAGCAGCCATAGGACAGGGACTTACGAGCAGTACTTC

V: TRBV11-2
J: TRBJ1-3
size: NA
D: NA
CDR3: CASSSPRGVGNTIYF
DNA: TGTGCCAGCAGCAGCCCTCGGGGAGTAGGAAACACCATATATTTT

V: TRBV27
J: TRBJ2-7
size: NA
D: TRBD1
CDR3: CASSSGTGASYEQYF
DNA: TGTGCCAGCAGCTCCGGGACAGGGGCCTCCTACGAGCAGTACTTC

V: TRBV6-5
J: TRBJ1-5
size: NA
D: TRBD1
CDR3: CASSVDRGNQPQHF
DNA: TGTGCCAGCAGTGTAGACAGGGGAAATCAGCCCCAGCATTTT

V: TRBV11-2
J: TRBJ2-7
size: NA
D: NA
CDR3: CASSWGGSSYEQYF
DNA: TGTGCCAGCAGCTGGGGCGGAAGTTCCTACGAGCAGTACTTC

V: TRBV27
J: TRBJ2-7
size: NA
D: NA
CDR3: CASSFFPGLGGSYEQYF
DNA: TGTGCCAGCAGTTTCTTCCCCGGGCTTGGTGGTTCCTACGAGCAGTACTTC

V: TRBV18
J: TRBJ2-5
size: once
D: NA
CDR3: CASSRRAPKETQYF
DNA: TGTGCCAGCTCACGCAGGGCCCCCAAGGAGACCCAGTACTTC

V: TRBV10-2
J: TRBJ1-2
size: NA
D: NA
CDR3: CASSESRLGQIYGYTF
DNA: TGCGCCAGCAGTGAGTCGCGTCTAGGACAGATCTATGGCTACACCTTC

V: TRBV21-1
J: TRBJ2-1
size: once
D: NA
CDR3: CASSLRIAQCEQFF
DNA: TGTGCCAGCAGCCTAAGGATAGCGCAATGTGAGCAGTTCTTC

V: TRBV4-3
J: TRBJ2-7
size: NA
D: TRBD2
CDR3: CASSQGLAGASYEQYF
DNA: TGCGCCAGCAGCCAAGGACTAGCGGGAGCGAGCTACGAGCAGTACTTC

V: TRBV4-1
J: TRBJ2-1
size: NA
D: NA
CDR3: CASSQDDDEQFF
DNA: TGCGCCAGCAGCCAAGACGACGATGAGCAGTTCTTC

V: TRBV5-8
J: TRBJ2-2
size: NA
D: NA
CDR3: CASMGGELFF
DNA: TGTGCCAGCATGGGCGGGGAGCTGTTTTTT

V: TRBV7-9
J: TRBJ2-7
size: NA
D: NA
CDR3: CASSLLLGDEQYF
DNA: TGTGCCAGCAGCTTATTGTTGGGGGACGAGCAGTACTTC

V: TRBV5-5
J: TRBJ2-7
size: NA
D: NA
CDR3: CASSLLGPAYEQYF
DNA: TGTGCCAGCAGCTTGTTAGGCCCCGCCTACGAGCAGTACTTC

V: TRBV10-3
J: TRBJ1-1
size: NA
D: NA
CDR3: CAISESRWAFF
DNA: TGTGCCATCAGTGAGTCGAGGTGGGCTTTCTTT

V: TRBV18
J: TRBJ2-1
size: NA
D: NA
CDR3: CASSPPASVSPYNEQFF
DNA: TGTGCCAGCTCACCACCGGCTAGCGTAAGTCCCTACAATGAGCAGTTCTTC

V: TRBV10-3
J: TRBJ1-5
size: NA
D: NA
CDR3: CAIREGANQPQHF
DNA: TGTGCCATCAGAGAAGGAGCCAATCAGCCCCAGCATTTT

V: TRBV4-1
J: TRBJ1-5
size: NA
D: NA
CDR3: CASSQELDSSNQPQHF
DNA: TGCGCCAGCAGCCAAGAGTTGGACAGTAGCAATCAGCCCCAGCATTTT

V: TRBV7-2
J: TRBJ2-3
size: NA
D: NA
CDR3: CASSLDQKRTLTDTQYF
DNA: TGTGCCAGCAGCTTAGATCAGAAACGAACCCTGACAGATACGCAGTATTTT

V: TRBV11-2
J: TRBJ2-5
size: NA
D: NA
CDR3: CASSLAQETQYF
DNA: TGTGCCAGCAGCTTAGCCCAAGAGACCCAGTACTTC

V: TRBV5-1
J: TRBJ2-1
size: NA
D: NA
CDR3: CASSSGHRILDEQFF
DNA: TGCGCCAGCAGCTCTGGCCACCGGATTCTGGATGAGCAGTTCTTC

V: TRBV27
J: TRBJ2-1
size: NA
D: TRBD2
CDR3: CASRELANEQFF
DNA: TGTGCCAGCAGGGAACTAGCGAATGAGCAGTTCTTC

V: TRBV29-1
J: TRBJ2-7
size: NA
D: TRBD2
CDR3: CSVELWRRERYEQYF
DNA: TGCAGCGTTGAGTTGTGGCGGCGGGAGCGGTACGAGCAGTACTTC

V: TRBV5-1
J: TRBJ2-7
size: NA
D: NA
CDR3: CASSLATRRVDEQYF
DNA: TGCGCCAGCAGCTTGGCAACTAGGCGGGTCGACGAGCAGTACTTC

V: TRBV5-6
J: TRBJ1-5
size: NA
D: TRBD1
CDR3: CASSLGTGLHQPQHF
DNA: TGTGCCAGCAGCTTGGGGACAGGGTTGCATCAGCCCCAGCATTTT

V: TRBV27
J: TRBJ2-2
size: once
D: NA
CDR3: CASSLSQAWRYTGELFF
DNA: TGTGCCAGCAGTTTATCACAGGCTTGGCGGTACACCGGGGAGCTGTTTTTT

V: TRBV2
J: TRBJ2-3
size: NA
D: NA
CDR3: CASNADTQYF
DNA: TGTGCCAGCAACGCAGATACGCAGTATTTT